The 9 T cell receptor beta chains in this list originate from one sample, sequenced in a study of T cells in Graves' hyperthyroidism and ophthalmopathy. Using RNA transcripts as the source, TCR beta CDR3 regions were amplified. HTBI primers were employed in a first-round RT-PCR of the TCR CDR3. TCRdb re-analysed the multiplex PCR reads in MiXCR, keeping a single row per CDR3 protein. The sample shows hundreds of thousands of distinct CDR3 sequences, about 45% of them seen only once. What was sequenced was peripheral blood or thyroid tissue (not recorded which). Receptors were obtained from an adult man with Graves' disease, either hyperthyroidism or ophthalmopathy (not recorded which).

The chain employs TRBV10-3 and TRBJ1-6; D ambiguous. V lost 10 bases, J lost 9 bases, and 19 bases lay in between. Looked up from germline, CDR1 is ENHRY and CDR2 is SYGVKD. There are 14 residues in the CDR3. The DNA for the CDR3 is TGTGCCAGCAGCACAAGTCGGACTGGTTCACCCCTCCACTTT. It codes for CASSTSRTGSPLHF.

This clonotype was detected ten times or more. The chain carries TRBV20-1 and TRBJ1-5; D is possibly TRBD1 (5 bases). The CDR3 sequence is 13 residues long. Germline-derived CDR1 and CDR2 are DFQATT and SNEGSKA (reference sequence). Trimming pared 5 bases from V and 7 bases from J, leaving 15 bases between. CDR3 amino acids: CSAAQGVGQPQHF. CDR3 DNA: TGCAGTGCTGCTCAGGGCGTAGGCCAGCCCCAGCATTTT.

The chain uses TRBV7-2 and TRBJ2-2, with 7 bases aligning to TRBD1. Germline assignment: CDR1 SGHTA and CDR2 FQGNSA. This CDR3 spans 14 amino acids. V lost 6 bases and J lost 7; bases outside the gene matches: 8. CDR3 in DNA: TGTGCCAGCAGTCTGGGGCAGGGGGACGGGGAGCTGTTTTTT. Translating it yields CASSLGQGDGELFF.

This clonotype was found many times. This rearrangement joins TRBV29-1 to TRBJ2-6, with D tentatively TRBD1 (6 bases). Germline V gene data show CDR1 as SQVTM and CDR2 as ANQGSEA. This CDR3 spans 18 amino acids. V lost 1 base and J lost 0, with 16 bases in between. As DNA, the CDR3 is TGCAGCGTTGAAGTCGCGAGTGGCAGGGGCTCTGGGGCCAACGTCCTGACTTTC. As protein: CSVEVASGRGSGANVLTF.

In regard to this clonotype: This may be a read error, as it is one base from a much larger clone. The CDR3 reads CASSPTDHEAFF. CDR3 DNA sequence: TGTGCCAGCAGCCCCACAGACCATGAAGCTTTCTTT. The chain has TRBV7-9 and TRBJ1-1; D is ambiguous. Germline V gene sequence: CDR1 SEHNR, CDR2 FQNEAQ (reference sequence). V dropped 5 bases and J dropped 7 bases, with 11 bases sitting between them. This CDR3 region has 12 residues. The full variable domain, completed using reference TRBV7-9 and TRBJ1-1, is DTGVSQNPRHKITKRGQNVTFRCDPISEHNRLYWYRQTLGQGPEFLTYFQNEAQLEKSRLLSDRFSAERPKGSFSTLEIQRTEQGDSAMYLCASSPTDHEAFFGQGTRLTVV.

This clonotype was seen many times. The chain carries TRBV15 and TRBJ1-6, with 9 bases fitting TRBD1. V shed 5 bases, J shed 9 bases, and the junction held 5 bases outside the gene matches. This CDR3 comprises 14 residues. Germline V gives CDR1 LNHNV, CDR2 YYDKDF (reference sequence). As DNA, the CDR3 is TGTGCCACCAGCCACCGGGACAGGGTTTCACCCCTCCACTTT. This encodes CATSHRDRVSPLHF.

V is TRBV7-8 and J is TRBJ1-6, with 9 nucleotides matching TRBD1. Trimming at V came to 9 bases and at J to 8 bases, leaving 11 bases not matched to a gene. CDR3 size: 15 residues. CDR1 and CDR2 from the germline V gene are SGHVS and FQNEAQ. CDR3 coding DNA: TGTGCCAGTAGTACGGGACAGGGTGGATATTCACCCCTCCACTTT. This encodes CASSTGQGGYSPLHF.

This clonotype has a count of ten or more. V and J are TRBV10-3 and TRBJ2-7; D is unresolved. V gave up 3 bases and J gave up 1 base, with 7 bases separating them. The CDR3 has 13 amino acids. The V gene's germline CDR1 is ENHRY and CDR2 SYGVKD. The CDR3 here is CAISDPTSYEQYF. The CDR3 DNA is TGTGCCATCAGTGACCCGACTTCCTACGAGCAGTACTTC.

The chain is built from TRBV7-9 and TRBJ1-6; TRBD1 matches at 9 bases. Trimming at V came to 6 bases and at J to 10 bases, leaving 10 bases not matched to a gene. Per germline, CDR1 SEHNR and CDR2 FQNEAQ (reference sequence). This CDR3 is built from 15 residues. CDR3 region: CASRGEQGAGSPLHF. The CDR3 bases are TGTGCCAGCAGGGGGGAACAGGGGGCTGGATCACCCCTCCACTTT.